One sample yielded the 15 T cell receptor beta chains listed below, sequenced in a study of blood T cell repertoires in COVID-19. Measured with immunoSEQ multiplex PCR; TCRdb has only the in-frame clones, and not every one. This sample carries 150,000 to 200,000 clones, 75% to 85% of them seen once, and the ten largest clones take approximately 10%. The specimen was peripheral blood. The source of these receptors is a human donor in a cohort sampled during active COVID-19.

The chain joins TRBV7-2 to TRBJ2-7, with 9 bases aligning to TRBD1. J gave up 7 bases and V 5 bases, and 9 bases lay outside the gene matches. This CDR3 is built from 14 residues. Germline V CDR1 and CDR2: SGHTA, FQGNSA. This CDR3 reads CASSPGTGYGEQYF. The CDR3 DNA is TGTGCCAGCAGCCCCGGGACAGGGTATGGTGAGCAGTACTTC.

V gene TRBV4-1 combines with J gene TRBJ2-7, with 7 bases identical to TRBD1. From germline, CDR1 is MGHRA and CDR2 YSYEKL. This CDR3 has 16 residues. The V gene end was trimmed by 1 base and the J gene end by 2 bases; junction bases not matched to a gene: 8. Written as DNA, the CDR3 is TGCGCCAGCAGCCAAGTAGATTACAGGGGAGCCTACGAGCAGTACTTC. Translated, it gives CASSQVDYRGAYEQYF.

This clone was counted between two and nine times. The chain employs TRBV25-1 and TRBJ2-5, with TRBD2 matching 9 bases. Germline CDR1 and CDR2: MGHDK and SYGVNS. This CDR3 region has 15 residues. V lost 8 bases to trimming and J lost 5 bases; unmatched junction nucleotides: 12. The CDR3 bases are TGTGCCAGCTCGGTGGGGGCGGGAGGGCCGGAGACCCAGTACTTC. Translated: CASSVGAGGPETQYF.

The rearrangement links TRBV2 to TRBJ1-1, with 10 bases aligning to TRBD1. V lost 8 bases to trimming and J lost 6 bases; unmatched junction nucleotides: 6. This CDR3 has 13 residues. Germline CDR1 reads SNHLY; CDR2 reads FYNNEI. The CDR3 loop is CASGGQGPAEAFF. CDR3 in DNA: TGTGCCAGCGGGGGACAGGGGCCCGCTGAAGCTTTCTTT.

The chain recombines TRBV19 with TRBJ1-1; maybe TRBD1 (5 bases). CDR1 is LNHDA, CDR2 SQIVND, per germline (reference sequence). This CDR3 has 14 amino acids. With 5 bases removed from V and 4 bases from J, the gap between germline ends came to 14 bases. The CDR3 spells CASSERGVGTEAFF. In DNA, the CDR3 is TGTGCCAGTAGTGAGCGGGGCGTGGGCACTGAAGCTTTCTTT.

The CDR3 nucleotides are TGTGCCAGCAGCTTGGGTCAGGGTTCGGCAACTAATGAAAAACTGTTTTTT. It codes for CASSLGQGSATNEKLFF. The V gene is TRBV5-4, the J gene TRBJ1-4, with D possibly TRBD1 on 5 matching bases. The V and J ends lost 0 bases and 0 bases respectively, with 12 bases between them. Germline V CDR1 and CDR2: SGHNT, YYREEE (reference sequence). The CDR3 runs to 17 residues.

This clone was seen a handful of times. The rearrangement joins TRBV4-3 to TRBJ1-2, with 8 bases matching TRBD1. V dropped 1 base and J dropped 8; count of bases not matched to a gene: 9. The CDR3 runs to 15 residues. Germline V lookup: CDR1 LGHNA, CDR2 YSLEER. Here the CDR3 reads CASSQGVQGVYGYTF. The DNA of the CDR3 is TGCGCCAGCAGCCAAGGGGTACAGGGGGTCTACGGCTACACCTTC.

J is TRBJ2-2 and V is TRBV7-9, with a weak D call TRBD1 (5 bases). CDR1 is SEHNR, CDR2 FQNEAQ, per germline (reference sequence). The CDR3 extends over 14 amino acids. The V and J ends lost 10 bases and 1 base respectively, with 13 bases between them. The CDR3 loop is CATRAQGNTGELFF. The CDR3 nucleotides read TGTGCCACCCGGGCGCAGGGGAACACCGGGGAGCTGTTTTTT.

The CDR3 sequence: CASSIQGMKTYEQYF. In nucleotides, the CDR3 is TGTGCCAGCAGCATACAGGGAATGAAAACCTACGAGCAGTACTTC. The chain joins TRBV5-4 to TRBJ2-7; the D gene is possibly TRBD1 (6 bases). Germline CDR1 and CDR2: SGHNT and YYREEE (reference sequence). Trimming stripped 4 bases from V and 2 bases from J, with 16 bases between. The CDR3 length is 15 residues.

This clone was recorded a few times. This chain joins TRBV2 and TRBJ1-5, with D perhaps matching TRBD1 (5 bases). CDR3 length: 13 amino acids. V lost 5 bases and J lost 5, with 10 bases in between. CDR1 and CDR2 (germline): SNHLY, FYNNEI. The CDR3 spells CASSSDSDQPQHF. CDR3 coding DNA: TGTGCCAGCAGTTCCGACAGCGATCAGCCCCAGCATTTT.

This chain uses TRBV6-2 or TRBV6-3 with TRBJ2-2; no reliable D call. This CDR3 has 15 residues. Germline CDR1 and CDR2: MNHEY and SVGEGT. V gave up 3 bases and J gave up 1 base, with 9 bases separating them. In nucleotides, the CDR3 is TGTGCCAGCAGTTATCAGGCACGGAACACCGGGGAGCTGTTTTTT. Protein: CASSYQARNTGELFF.

V and J are TRBV12-5 and TRBJ2-3; TRBD2 matches at 11 bases. Germline-derived CDR1 and CDR2 are LGHNT and FRNRAP. Trimming took 0 bases from V and 7 from J; bases not matched to a gene: 12. This CDR3 spans 18 amino acids. In DNA form, the CDR3 reads TGTGCTAGTGGTTTGGTCTCGGGTAGCGGGGGGGCCGGGAATACGCAGTATTTT. It translates to CASGLVSGSGGAGNTQYF.

This clone was found a few times. The chain links TRBV3-1 (or the pseudogene TRBV3-2) to TRBJ2-1; the match to TRBD2 covers 9 bases. Germline V gene lookup returns CDR1 LGHDT and CDR2 YNNKEL (reference sequence). J lost 8 bases, V lost 7 bases, and 6 bases had no gene match. The CDR3 is 13 residues long. The CDR3 loop reads CASKSGGTDEQFF. CDR3 bases: TGTGCCAGCAAAAGCGGGGGGACCGATGAGCAGTTCTTC.

The chain recombines TRBV28 with TRBJ2-5; 9 bases are a match to TRBD2. This CDR3 comprises 15 residues. V lost 6 bases to trimming and J lost 9 bases; unmatched junction nucleotides: 14. Germline V CDR1 and CDR2: MDHEN, SYDVKM. The CDR3 region is CASSSWAGTSKSQYF. The DNA for the CDR3 is TGTGCCAGCAGCAGTTGGGCCGGGACTAGCAAATCCCAGTACTTC.

The CDR3 reads CAWSVGWGRGWETQYF. In DNA form, the CDR3 reads TGTGCCTGGAGTGTAGGGTGGGGGCGAGGTTGGGAGACCCAGTACTTC. The rearrangement links TRBV30 to TRBJ2-5; tentatively, D is TRBD1 (6 bases). Germline loops: CDR1 GTSNPN, CDR2 SVGIG (reference sequence). V was trimmed by 0 bases and J by 5 bases, leaving 19 bases between them. The CDR3 sequence is 16 residues long. Together with reference TRBV30 and TRBJ2-5, the CDR3 gives the full variable domain: SQTIHQWPATLVQPVGSPLSLECTVEGTSNPNLYWYRQAAGRGLQLLFYSVGIGQISSEVPQNLSASRPQDRQFILSSKKLLLSDSGFYLCAWSVGWGRGWETQYFGPGTRLLVL.